This TCR beta chain was sequenced during a study of cytomegalovirus exposure and HLA in healthy donors. Study-level results: Cytomegalovirus status was reportedly diagnosed by the classifier with high specificity and sensitivity. The CMV antigen specificity of a few CMV-associated chains was confirmed through in vitro analysis. The HLA-A and HLA-B alleles of most subjects were reportedly predicted accurately from TCR beta sequences. Later analysis identified a missense DCLRE1C variant that was linked to TCR beta V- and J-gene trimming.

On this clone itself: Its specificity is not known.

The length of the CDR3 is 17 residues. V dropped 2 bases and J dropped 2 bases, with 16 bases sitting between them. Germline loops: CDR1 KGHSH, CDR2 LQKENI. In the PCR, 60 Vbeta and 13 Jbeta primers were used. Sequencing used immunoSEQ multiplex PCR; TCRdb keeps in-frame clones, though not all of them. This sample contains approximately 47,000 clones. The receptor's source is a male donor in good health and CMV-seronegative. The sequencing sample was made of PBMCs. J is TRBJ1-3 and V is TRBV18; tentative D call: TRBD1 (5 bases). CDR3 DNA: TGTGCCAGCTCACCATTAACAATAATGGGGCCTGGAAACACCATATATTTT. It encodes CASSPLTIMGPGNTIYF.